Listed here are 7 T cell receptor beta chains from one sample, sequenced in a study of CD8 T cells in Susac syndrome. Random-hexamer reverse transcription was applied to roughly 0.5 to 1 ug RNA. TCRdb re-analysed the immunoSEQ multiplex PCR reads in MiXCR, keeping a single row per CDR3 protein. The data hold over 150,000 distinct CDR3 sequences, with just under 95% observed a single time. Sequencing was done on a sample of CD4+ T cells from PBMCs. The receptors here all came from a human donor with Susac syndrome.

This chain uses TRBV20-1 with TRBJ2-7, with 11 positions matching TRBD2. Germline CDR1 DFQATT, CDR2 SNEGSKA (reference sequence). J gave up 3 bases and V 5 bases, and 6 bases lay outside the gene matches. The CDR3 covers 14 residues. Here the CDR3 DNA reads TGCAGTGCTCACCTAGCGGGGGGTAACTACGAGCAGTACTTC. Translated: CSAHLAGGNYEQYF.

V is TRBV5-1 and J is TRBJ2-5, with 9 bases identical to TRBD2. Germline lookup yields CDR1 SGHRS and CDR2 YFSETQ. The length of the CDR3 is 15 residues. The V gene end was trimmed by 2 bases and the J gene end by 4 bases; junction bases not matched to a gene: 6. CDR3 nucleotide sequence: TGCGCCAGCAGCTTCATGGGTAGCGGGGGAGAGACCCAGTACTTC. This translates into CASSFMGSGGETQYF.

The V and J genes are TRBV5-6 and TRBJ1-5, with TRBD1 matching 7 bases. The germline gives CDR1 SGHDT, CDR2 YYEEEE. This CDR3 has 14 residues. Unmatched junction bases numbered 3, after V lost 2 bases and J lost 4 bases. The CDR3, as DNA: TGTGCCAGCAGCTTCCGGGACAGTAATCAGCCCCAGCATTTT. Its protein is CASSFRDSNQPQHF.

The V and J genes are TRBV24-1 and TRBJ2-1, with 8 bases matching TRBD1. With 3 bases clipped from V and 7 bases from J, the junction kept 4 bases outside the gene matches. This CDR3 region has 14 residues. Per the germline V gene, CDR1 is KGHDR and CDR2 is SFDVKD. The CDR3: CATSDLDRENEQFF. The CDR3 DNA follows: TGTGCCACCAGTGATCTGGACAGGGAGAATGAGCAGTTCTTC.

The chain is built from TRBV28 and TRBJ2-5; D tentatively reads TRBD1 or TRBD2 (5 bases each). Deletions cut 5 bases from V and 3 bases from J, with 10 bases between. The length of the CDR3 is 13 residues. Germline V gene lookup returns CDR1 MDHEN and CDR2 SYDVKM. The CDR3 sequence is CASSGGRKETQYF. CDR3 nucleotides: TGTGCCAGCAGTGGGGGTCGTAAAGAGACCCAGTACTTC.

The chain is built from TRBV29-1 and TRBJ2-3; 12 bases are shared with TRBD2. J gave up 6 bases and V 0 bases, and 10 bases lay outside the gene matches. The length of the CDR3 is 17 residues. Germline CDR1 reads SQVTM; CDR2 reads ANQGSEA. CDR3 DNA sequence: TGCAGCGTTGAAGATTTCGGACTAGCGGGAAGGTTCGATACGCAGTATTTT. Translation: CSVEDFGLAGRFDTQYF.

The rearrangement links TRBV15 to TRBJ2-1; weak D call: TRBD2 (6 bases). CDR3 size: 14 residues. The germline CDR1 and CDR2 sequences are LNHNV and YYDKDF (reference sequence). Trimming pared 1 base from V and 6 bases from J, leaving 10 bases between. CDR3 region: CATSRAGAVNEQFF. Written as DNA, the CDR3 is TGTGCCACCAGCAGAGCGGGAGCGGTCAATGAGCAGTTCTTC.